In this sample, the clone carrying this TCR beta chain turned up many times. The protocol was immunoSEQ multiplex PCR, while the TCRdb copy is restricted to in-frame clones and leaves out a portion. Of 210,000 or so clones listed, over 80% are singletons. Between the trimmed V and J ends, which lost 3 bases and 1 base, there was a span of 10 bases. CDR3 size: 14 residues. Germline-derived CDR1 and CDR2 are MDHEN and SYDVKM. This specimen belongs to a study of blood T cell repertoires in COVID-19. The chain links TRBV28 to TRBJ2-7; D remains unclear. Material for sequencing was peripheral blood. The sequence was collected from a man under 40 with COVID-19, enrolled during active disease. As DNA, the CDR3 is TGTGCCAGCAGTTTGCAAGCCAAATCCTACGAGCAGTACTTC. Encoded protein: CASSLQAKSYEQYF.